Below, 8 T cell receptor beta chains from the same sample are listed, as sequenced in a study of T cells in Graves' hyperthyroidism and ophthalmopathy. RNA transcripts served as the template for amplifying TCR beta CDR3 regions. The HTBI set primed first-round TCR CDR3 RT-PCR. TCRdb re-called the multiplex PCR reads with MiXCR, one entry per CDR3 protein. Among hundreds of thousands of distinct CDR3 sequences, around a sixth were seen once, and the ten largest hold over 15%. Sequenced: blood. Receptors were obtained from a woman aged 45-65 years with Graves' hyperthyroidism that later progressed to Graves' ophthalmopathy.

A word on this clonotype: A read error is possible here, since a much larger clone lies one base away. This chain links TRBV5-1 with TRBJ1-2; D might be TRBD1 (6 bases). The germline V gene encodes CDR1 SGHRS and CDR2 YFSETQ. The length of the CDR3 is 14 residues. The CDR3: CASSLTGQNYGYAF. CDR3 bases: TGCGCCAGCAGCCTCACCGGACAGAACTATGGCTACGCCTTC. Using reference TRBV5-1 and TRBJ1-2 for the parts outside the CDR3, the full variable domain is KAGVTQTPRYLIKTRGQQVTLSCSPISGHRSVSWYQQTPGQGLQFLFEYFSETQRNKGNFPGRFSGRQFSNSRSEMNVSTLELGDSALYLCASSLTGQNYGYAFGSGTRLTVV.

The CDR3 reads CSARVYGRGANVLTF. CDR3 coding DNA: TGCAGTGCTAGAGTATACGGGCGTGGGGCCAACGTCCTGACTTTC. The chain joins TRBV20-1 to TRBJ2-6; D ambiguous. The CDR3 consists of 15 residues. Germline CDR1 is DFQATT and CDR2 is SNEGSKA (reference sequence). V dropped 1 base and J dropped 3 bases, with 10 bases sitting between them.

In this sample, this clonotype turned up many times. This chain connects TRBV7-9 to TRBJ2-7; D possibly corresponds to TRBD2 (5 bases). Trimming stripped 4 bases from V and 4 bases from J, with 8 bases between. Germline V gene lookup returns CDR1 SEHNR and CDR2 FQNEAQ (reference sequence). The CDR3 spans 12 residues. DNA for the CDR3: TGTGCCAGCAGCTCAGTAGCGTACGAGCAGTACTTC. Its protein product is CASSSVAYEQYF. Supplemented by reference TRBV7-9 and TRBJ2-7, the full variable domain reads DTGVSQNPRHKITKRGQNVTFRCDPISEHNRLYWYRQTLGQGPEFLTYFQNEAQLEKSRLLSDRFSAERPKGSFSTLEIQRTEQGDSAMYLCASSSVAYEQYFGPGTRLTVT.

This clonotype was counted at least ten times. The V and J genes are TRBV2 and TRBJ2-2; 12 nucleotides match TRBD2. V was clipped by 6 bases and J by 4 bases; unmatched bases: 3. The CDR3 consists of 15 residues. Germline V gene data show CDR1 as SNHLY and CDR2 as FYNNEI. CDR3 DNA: TGTGCCAGCAGGAAGACTAGCGGGGGCACCGGGGAGCTGTTTTTT. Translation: CASRKTSGGTGELFF.

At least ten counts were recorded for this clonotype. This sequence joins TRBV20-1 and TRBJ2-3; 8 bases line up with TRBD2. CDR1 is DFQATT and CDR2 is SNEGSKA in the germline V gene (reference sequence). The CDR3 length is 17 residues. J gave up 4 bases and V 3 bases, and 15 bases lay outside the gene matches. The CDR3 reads CSARTLRTGGLADTQYF. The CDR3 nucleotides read TGCAGTGCTAGGACCCTTAGGACGGGGGGGCTTGCAGATACGCAGTATTTT.

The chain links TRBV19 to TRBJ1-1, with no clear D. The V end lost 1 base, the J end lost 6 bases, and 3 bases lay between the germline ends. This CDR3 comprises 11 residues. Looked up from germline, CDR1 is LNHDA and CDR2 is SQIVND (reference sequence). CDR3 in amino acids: CASSIGAEAFF. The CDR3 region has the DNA TGTGCCAGTAGTATAGGCGCTGAAGCTTTCTTT.

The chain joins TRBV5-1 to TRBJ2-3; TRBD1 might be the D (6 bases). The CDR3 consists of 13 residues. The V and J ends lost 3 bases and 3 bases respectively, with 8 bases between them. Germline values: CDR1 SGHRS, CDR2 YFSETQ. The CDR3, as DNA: TGCGCCAGCAGCTCTCAGGGGACAGATACGCAGTATTTT. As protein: CASSSQGTDTQYF.

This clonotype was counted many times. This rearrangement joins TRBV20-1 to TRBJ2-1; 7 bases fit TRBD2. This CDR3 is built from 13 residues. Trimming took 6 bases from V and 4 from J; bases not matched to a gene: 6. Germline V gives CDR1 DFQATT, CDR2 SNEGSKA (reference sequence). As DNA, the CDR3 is TGCAGTGCCGGCGGGGGAGCTTACAATGAGCAGTTCTTC. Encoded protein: CSAGGGAYNEQFF.